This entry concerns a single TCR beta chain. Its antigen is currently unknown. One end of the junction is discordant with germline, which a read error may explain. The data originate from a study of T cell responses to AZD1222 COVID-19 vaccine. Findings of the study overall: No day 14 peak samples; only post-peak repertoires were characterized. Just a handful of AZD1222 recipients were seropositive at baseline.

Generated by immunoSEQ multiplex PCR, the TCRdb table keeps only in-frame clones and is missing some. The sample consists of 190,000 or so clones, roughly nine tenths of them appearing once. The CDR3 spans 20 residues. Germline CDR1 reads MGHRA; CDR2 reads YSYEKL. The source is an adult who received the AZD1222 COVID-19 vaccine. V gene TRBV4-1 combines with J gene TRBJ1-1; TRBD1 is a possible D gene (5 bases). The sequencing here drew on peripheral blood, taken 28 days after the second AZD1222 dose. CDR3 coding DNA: TGCGCCAGCCGCCAACGGGGTAGCTTGGCGGGGGGGAGAGGGAACACTGAAGCTTTCTTT. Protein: CASRQRGSLAGGRGNTEAFF.